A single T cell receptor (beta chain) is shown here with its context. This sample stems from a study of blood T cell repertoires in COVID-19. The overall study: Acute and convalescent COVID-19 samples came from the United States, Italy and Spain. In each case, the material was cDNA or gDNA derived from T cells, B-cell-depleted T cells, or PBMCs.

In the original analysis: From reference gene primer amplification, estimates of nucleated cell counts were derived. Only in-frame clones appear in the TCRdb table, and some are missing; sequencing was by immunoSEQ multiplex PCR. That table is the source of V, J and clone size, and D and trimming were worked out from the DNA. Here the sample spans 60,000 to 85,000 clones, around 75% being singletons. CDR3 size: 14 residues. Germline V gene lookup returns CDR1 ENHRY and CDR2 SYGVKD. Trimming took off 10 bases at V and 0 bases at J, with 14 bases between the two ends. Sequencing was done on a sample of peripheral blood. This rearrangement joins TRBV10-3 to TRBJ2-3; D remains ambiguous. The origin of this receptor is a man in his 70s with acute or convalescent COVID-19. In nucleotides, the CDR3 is TGTGCCACAGAGGATAGCCATAGCACAGATACGCAGTATTTT. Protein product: CATEDSHSTDTQYF.